This record concerns one TCR beta chain sequence. The data were taken from a study of identifying expanded T cells in peripheral blood. Here immunoSEQ multiplex PCR was the method, and the copy in TCRdb shows in-frame clones only, minus some. This sample has about 91,000 clones, with approximately 88% found just once. From germline, CDR1 is SGHTA and CDR2 FQGNSA. With V trimmed by 0 bases and J by 7 bases, 5 bases remained unmatched. The CDR3 is 15 residues long. Input material: blood. The TCR was taken from a person aged 18 to 70 in good health. This chain uses TRBV7-2 with TRBJ1-4; 7 bases fit TRBD1. The CDR3 sequence is CASSLAGGGGEKLFF. The CDR3 DNA reads TGTGCCAGCAGCTTAGCTGGAGGGGGCGGTGAAAAACTGTTTTTT.